These 21 T cell receptor beta chains share one sample of origin, sequenced in a study of cytomegalovirus exposure and HLA in healthy donors. The PCR made use of 60 Vbeta and 13 Jbeta primers. Repertoires were generated with immunoSEQ multiplex PCR, while TCRdb's copy carries only in-frame clones and drops some. Among around 94,000 clones, about 81% were seen once, and the ten largest hold 2.1%. Sequencing was carried out using PBMCs. These receptors all come from a man between 18 and 35 years old in good health and CMV-seronegative.

The V call is TRBV5-1, the J call TRBJ2-5, with 9 bases aligning to TRBD2. The germline V gene encodes CDR1 SGHRS and CDR2 YFSETQ. This CDR3 spans 16 amino acids. The J segment lost 2 bases and the V segment lost 1 base, leaving 6 bases of the junction unmatched. The CDR3 reads CASSLWGAGGQETQYF. The CDR3 nucleotides are TGCGCCAGCAGCTTGTGGGGCGCGGGAGGGCAAGAGACCCAGTACTTC.

The J gene is TRBJ1-5, the V gene TRBV5-6; possible D gene TRBD1, 6 bases. Germline CDR1 SGHDT, CDR2 YYEEEE. The CDR3 has 17 amino acids. The V gene lost 1 base and the J gene lost 2 bases, with 16 bases spanning the gap. The CDR3 DNA is TGTGCCAGCAGCTTGTACCCAGGGGCAGGGGGCAATCAGCCCCAGCATTTT. Residues: CASSLYPGAGGNQPQHF.

This clone was detected only a few times. The chain couples TRBV5-1 to TRBJ2-7; 9 nucleotides match TRBD2. The CDR3 contains 17 residues. Unmatched junction bases numbered 12, after V lost 4 bases and J lost 1 base. Germline V gene data show CDR1 as SGHRS and CDR2 as YFSETQ. The CDR3 here is CASSLTWPSGMSYEQYF. The CDR3 nucleotides read TGCGCCAGCAGCCTCACCTGGCCTAGCGGGATGTCCTACGAGCAGTACTTC.

V gene TRBV11-2 combines with J gene TRBJ2-1; D unresolved. V lost 3 bases to trimming and J lost 8 bases, with 8 bases between them. The CDR3 spans 12 residues. Germline loops: CDR1 SGHAT, CDR2 FQNNGV. The CDR3 reads CASSFRRDEQFF. The CDR3 coding sequence is TGTGCCAGCAGCTTCCGTCGCGATGAGCAGTTCTTC. Filled out from reference TRBV11-2 and TRBJ2-1, the complete variable domain reads EAGVAQSPRYKIIEKRQSVAFWCNPISGHATLYWYQQILGQGPKLLIQFQNNGVVDDSQLPKDRFSAERLKGVDSTLKIQPAKLEDSAVYLCASSFRRDEQFFGPGTRLTVL.

The CDR3 loop is CASSYTGSYNEQFF. For the CDR3, the DNA is TGTGCCAGCAGTTACACAGGGTCCTACAATGAGCAGTTCTTC. This chain uses TRBV6-5 with TRBJ2-1; the D gene is possibly TRBD1 (6 bases). Per the germline V gene, CDR1 is MNHEY and CDR2 is SVGAGI. CDR3 length: 14 residues. Trimming left V 2 bases short and J 1 base short, with 6 bases between.

The rearrangement links TRBV7-8 to TRBJ1-1, with D perhaps TRBD1 (5 bases). CDR1 and CDR2 from the germline V gene are SGHVS and FQNEAQ. V gave up 3 bases and J gave up 10 bases, with 12 bases separating them. The CDR3 spans 12 residues. This CDR3 is CASSLGGLGAFF. In nucleotides, the CDR3 is TGTGCCAGCAGCTTGGGGGGTCTGGGAGCTTTCTTT.

CDR3 nucleotides: TGTGCCAGCAGTGACATTAGGACAGGGACAAGCTACGAGCAGTACTTC. The encoded protein is CASSDIRTGTSYEQYF. The V call is TRBV6-1, the J call TRBJ2-7, with 8 bases identical to TRBD1. The CDR3 spans 16 residues. Looked up from germline, CDR1 is MNHNS and CDR2 is SASEGT. Losses at the gene ends were 3 bases for V and 3 bases for J; bases not matched to a gene: 10.

V usage is TRBV7-9 and J usage is TRBJ1-1, with D tentatively TRBD1 (6 bases). Trimming cost V 5 bases and J 1 base, with 8 bases left between them. The CDR3 spans 13 residues. Germline V lookup: CDR1 SEHNR, CDR2 FQNEAQ (reference sequence). As DNA, the CDR3 is TGTGCCAGCAGCGGGGGACAGAACACTGAAGCTTTCTTT. This codes for CASSGGQNTEAFF.

J is TRBJ1-5 and V is TRBV30; no clear D. Germline loops: CDR1 GTSNPN, CDR2 SVGIG (reference sequence). The ends were cut back, 3 bases at V and 2 bases at J, with 11 bases in the middle. The length of the CDR3 is 14 residues. This CDR3 is CAWSPGFGNQPQHF. The CDR3 DNA reads TGTGCCTGGAGCCCGGGTTTTGGCAATCAGCCCCAGCATTTT.

The J gene is TRBJ2-1, the V gene TRBV7-3; D call uncertain. The CDR3 runs 14 residues. CDR1 is SGHTA and CDR2 is FQGTGA in the germline V gene. V lost 5 bases and J lost 6, with 14 bases in between. The CDR3 is CASSPRTRANEQFF. CDR3 coding DNA: TGTGCCAGCAGCCCCCGTACTCGCGCCAATGAGCAGTTCTTC. The full variable domain, its missing parts supplied by reference TRBV7-3 and TRBJ2-1, is GAGVSQTPSNKVTEKGKYVELRCDPISGHTALYWYRQSLGQGPEFLIYFQGTGAADDSGLPNDRFFAVRPEGSVSTLKIQRTERGDSAVYLCASSPRTRANEQFFGPGTRLTVL.

V and J are TRBV6-5 and TRBJ1-5; 7 positions match TRBD1. The CDR3 is 13 residues long. CDR1 is MNHEY, CDR2 SVGAGI, per germline. Trimming took 6 bases from V and 6 from J; bases not matched to a gene: 5. In nucleotides, the CDR3 is TGTGCCAGCAGCCGACAGGGAGCTCAGCCCCAGCATTTT. Amino acids: CASSRQGAQPQHF.

V and J are TRBV5-4 and TRBJ1-3, with 8 bases lining up with TRBD1. The V and J ends lost 4 bases and 3 bases, in that order; junction bases with no gene match: 6. CDR3 size: 15 residues. Germline CDR1 and CDR2: SGHNT and YYREEE (reference sequence). CDR3 protein: CASSHQGARGNTIYF. CDR3 DNA: TGTGCCAGCAGCCATCAGGGGGCGCGTGGAAACACCATATATTTT.

The V gene is TRBV28, the J gene TRBJ2-5; TRBD2 matches 13 bases. Germline V gene sequence: CDR1 MDHEN, CDR2 SYDVKM. The CDR3 has 14 amino acids. Unmatched junction bases numbered 3, after V lost 6 bases and J lost 5 bases. The CDR3 DNA reads as TGTGCCAGCAGACTAGCGGGAGGGCGGGAGACCCAGTACTTC. Translating gives CASRLAGGRETQYF.

The genes are TRBV19 and TRBJ1-2, with a weak D call TRBD1 (5 bases). The V end lost 4 bases, the J end lost 4 bases, and 10 bases lay between the germline ends. Germline values: CDR1 LNHDA, CDR2 SQIVND (reference sequence). The CDR3 totals 13 residues. Written as DNA, the CDR3 is TGTGCCAGTAGTAAGACAGAATTCTATGGCTACACCTTC. Translated: CASSKTEFYGYTF.

The rearrangement uses TRBV29-1 and TRBJ2-5, with 12 bases lining up with TRBD2. CDR3 length equals 11 residues. Trimming at V came to 6 bases and at J to 14 bases, leaving 7 bases not matched to a gene. CDR1 is SQVTM and CDR2 is ANQGSEA in the germline V gene. This CDR3 is CSVGLAGRTYF. CDR3 nucleotide sequence: TGCAGCGTCGGACTAGCGGGACGGACCTACTTC.

The chain links TRBV19 to TRBJ2-1, with 13 bases that match TRBD2. Losses at the gene ends were 1 base for V and 5 bases for J; bases not matched to a gene: 5. The V gene's germline CDR1 is LNHDA and CDR2 SQIVND (reference sequence). The CDR3 sequence is 17 residues long. For the CDR3, the DNA is TGTGCCAGTAGTATAGGAATGGGGACTAGCGGGGACAATGAGCAGTTCTTC. This codes for CASSIGMGTSGDNEQFF.

The V and J genes are TRBV9 and TRBJ1-1; tentatively, D is TRBD1 (6 bases). CDR1 SGDLS and CDR2 YYNGEE come from the germline V gene. The CDR3 runs 14 residues. Trimming took 0 bases from V and 4 from J, leaving 10 bases between them. CDR3 nucleotides: TGTGCCAGCAGCGTAGTAACAGGGCCCACTGAAGCTTTCTTT. It translates to CASSVVTGPTEAFF. Supplemented by reference TRBV9 and TRBJ1-1, the full variable domain reads DSGVTQTPKHLITATGQRVTLRCSPRSGDLSVYWYQQSLDQGLQFLIQYYNGEERAKGNILERFSAQQFPDLHSELNLSSLELGDSALYFCASSVVTGPTEAFFGQGTRLTVV.

The chain couples TRBV13 to TRBJ1-4, with D hard to call. CDR1 is PRHDT, CDR2 FYEKMQ, per germline (reference sequence). V was clipped by 4 bases and J by 3 bases, with 12 bases between them. The CDR3 has 15 residues. The CDR3 loop is CASSSEGVSNEKLFF. CDR3 nucleotides: TGTGCCAGCAGCTCCGAGGGAGTGTCTAATGAAAAACTGTTTTTT.

The V and J genes are TRBV5-1 and TRBJ1-3, with 7 bases that match TRBD1. This CDR3 comprises 15 residues. CDR1 and CDR2 from the germline V gene are SGHRS and YFSETQ. After removal of 4 bases from V and 2 bases from J, the junction contained 6 bases not matched to a gene. The CDR3 DNA is TGCGCCAGCAGCGCGGGGACAGCAACTGGAAACACCATATATTTT. Protein product: CASSAGTATGNTIYF.

The rearrangement joins TRBV6-5 to TRBJ2-1; 10 bases are a match to TRBD2. Germline CDR1 is MNHEY and CDR2 is SVGAGI. The V gene end was trimmed by 6 bases and the J gene end by 8 bases; junction bases not matched to a gene: 10. There are 15 residues in the CDR3. CDR3 in DNA: TGTGCCAGCAGCCTTAGCGGGAGGAGACACGATGAGCAGTTCTTC. It encodes CASSLSGRRHDEQFF.

This clone was seen just once. The chain combines TRBV19 with TRBJ1-1; D gene uncertain. V lost 5 bases and J 1 base, leaving 14 bases between the germline ends. The CDR3 spans 15 residues. Germline loops: CDR1 LNHDA, CDR2 SQIVND (reference sequence). The CDR3 reads CASSPTGSPNTEAFF. The CDR3, as DNA: TGTGCCAGTAGTCCGACCGGGTCCCCGAACACTGAAGCTTTCTTT.